These 11 T cell receptor beta chains were all obtained from the same sample, sequenced in a study of CD8+ T cells in alopecia areata. The treatment: oral pan-JAK inhibitor, 5-10 mg twice daily. TCR sequencing used cDNA made by reverse transcription of extracted RNA. This table comes from immunoSEQ multiplex PCR, and its TCRdb copy is limited to in-frame clones, with some not included. The sample shows roughly 220,000 clones, approximately 70% of them seen only once. The material was CD4+ T cells sorted from blood, obtained at week 44, from a patient treated with tofacitinib. Every receptor here comes from a human donor with alopecia areata.

V and J are TRBV2 and TRBJ2-1; D is ambiguous. CDR1 is SNHLY and CDR2 is FYNNEI in the germline V gene. The CDR3 sequence is 14 residues long. V was clipped by 3 bases and J by 7 bases, with 13 bases between them. CDR3 protein: CASSDLVPTNEQFF. In DNA form, the CDR3 reads TGTGCCAGCAGTGACCTCGTGCCCACGAATGAGCAGTTCTTC. Using reference TRBV2 and TRBJ2-1 for the parts outside the CDR3, the full variable domain is EPEVTQTPSHQVTQMGQEVILRCVPISNHLYFYWYRQILGQKVEFLVSFYNNEISEKSEIFDDQFSVERPDGSNFTLKIRSTKLEDSAMYFCASSDLVPTNEQFFGPGTRLTVL.

This clone has a single count. This chain connects TRBV11-2 to TRBJ1-2; TRBD1 is a possible D gene (5 bases). The ends were cut back, 7 bases at V and 4 bases at J, with 16 bases in the middle. The CDR3 extends over 14 amino acids. The germline gives CDR1 SGHAT, CDR2 FQNNGV. The chain's CDR3 is CASTHLTGGYGYTF. In DNA form, the CDR3 reads TGTGCCAGCACCCATCTGACGGGGGGCTATGGCTACACCTTC.

V and J are TRBV4-3 and TRBJ2-1, with D unclear. The germline CDR1 and CDR2 sequences are LGHNA and YSLEER. The CDR3 loop spans 16 amino acids. V shed 0 bases and J shed 0 bases, with 9 bases lying between them. The CDR3 DNA follows: TGCGCCAGCAGCCAAGATCGGGTTAACTCCTACAATGAGCAGTTCTTC. This encodes CASSQDRVNSYNEQFF.

J is TRBJ1-6 and V is TRBV7-3, with 9 positions matching TRBD1. V was clipped by 5 bases and J by 10 bases; unmatched bases: 6. The CDR3 is 14 amino acids. Germline loops: CDR1 SGHTA, CDR2 FQGTGA. DNA for the CDR3: TGTGCCAGCAGCGCCGGACAGGGGCACTCACCCCTCCACTTT. This codes for CASSAGQGHSPLHF.

The chain joins TRBV9 to TRBJ2-3; possible D gene TRBD2, 5 bases. Between the trimmed V and J ends, which lost 3 bases and 4 bases, there was a span of 12 bases. There are 14 residues in the CDR3. CDR1 and CDR2 from the germline V gene are SGDLS and YYNGEE. CDR3: CASSALASPDTQYF. CDR3 coding DNA: TGTGCCAGCAGCGCCTTAGCGTCCCCAGATACGCAGTATTTT.

This chain joins TRBV30 and TRBJ2-3; a possible D gene is TRBD1 (6 bases). From germline, CDR1 is GTSNPN and CDR2 SVGIG (reference sequence). V was shortened by 0 bases and J by 5 bases, with 15 bases between the two germline ends. The CDR3 covers 15 residues. In DNA form, the CDR3 reads TGTGCCTGGAGTGTCTCCAGCAGGGGCGGAGATACGCAGTATTTT. Its protein product is CAWSVSSRGGDTQYF.

The chain employs TRBV5-8 and TRBJ1-4; D gene ambiguous. Germline V CDR1 and CDR2: SGHTS, YDEGEE. This CDR3 has 13 residues. With 1 base removed from V and 5 bases from J, the gap between germline ends came to 6 bases. Here the CDR3 DNA reads TGTGCCAGCAGCTTGAACCGCAATGAAAAACTGTTTTTT. It is translated as CASSLNRNEKLFF.

The V and J genes are TRBV5-6 and TRBJ1-5; possibly TRBD1 for D (5 bases). The length of the CDR3 is 14 residues. Trimming pared 0 bases from V and 7 bases from J, leaving 11 bases between. Germline V gene data show CDR1 as SGHDT and CDR2 as YYEEEE. The CDR3 DNA reads TGTGCCAGCAGCTTGGATGGGGCCAGGCAGCCCCAGCATTTT. This encodes CASSLDGARQPQHF.

The genes are TRBV6-5 and TRBJ1-4; D unclear. This CDR3 is built from 14 residues. V lost 5 bases, J lost 6 bases, and 13 bases lay in between. Germline CDR1 is MNHEY and CDR2 is SVGAGI. The CDR3 is CASSPSAPDEKLFF. The CDR3, as DNA: TGTGCCAGCAGTCCGTCAGCCCCAGATGAAAAACTGTTTTTT.

This clone has ten or more counts. The chain is built from TRBV2 and TRBJ2-1; unclear D gene. CDR1 is SNHLY and CDR2 is FYNNEI in the germline V gene. The V end lost 5 bases, the J end lost 0 bases, and 5 bases lay between the germline ends. CDR3 size: 13 residues. The DNA for the CDR3 is TGTGCCAGCAGTCCCCGCTCCTACAATGAGCAGTTCTTC. Its protein product is CASSPRSYNEQFF. Complete variable domain (other parts from reference TRBV2 and TRBJ2-1): EPEVTQTPSHQVTQMGQEVILRCVPISNHLYFYWYRQILGQKVEFLVSFYNNEISEKSEIFDDQFSVERPDGSNFTLKIRSTKLEDSAMYFCASSPRSYNEQFFGPGTRLTVL.

The genes are TRBV2 and TRBJ1-2; possibly TRBD1 for D (6 bases). The V gene lost 6 bases and the J gene lost 7 bases, with 15 bases spanning the gap. CDR3 length equals 13 residues. Germline loops: CDR1 SNHLY, CDR2 FYNNEI. CDR3 sequence reads: CASREGVVGGYTF. The CDR3, as DNA: TGTGCCAGCAGGGAGGGGGTCGTTGGTGGCTACACCTTC.